This T cell receptor beta chain was recovered during a study of siplizumab effects on memory and regulatory T cells. Measured with immunoSEQ multiplex PCR; TCRdb has only the in-frame clones, and not every one. The table includes about 87,000 clones, about 87% detected once. Study-wide results and caveats: In roughly 80-97% of proliferating CD4+ or CD8+ clones, a naive or memory phenotype could not be assigned. The suppressive capacity of proliferating Tregs from siplizumab cultures remained unconfirmed. Naive T cells were seemingly more diverse than memory cells, and major contributions to the alloresponse seemed to be made by them.

This clone is a singleton in its sample. Its matching antigen is unknown. The CDR3 is made up of 14 amino acids. Germline V CDR1 and CDR2: ENHRY, SYGVKD. V was shortened by 4 bases and J by 8 bases, with 17 bases between the two germline ends. The chain links TRBV10-3 to TRBJ1-2, with D possibly TRBD1 on 6 matching bases. The sequence was collected from a human donor in good health. Sequencing used CD4+ T cells sorted from blood. The CDR3: CAISVPGTSTGYTF. The CDR3 DNA is TGTGCCATCAGTGTACCCGGGACATCAACGGGCTACACCTTC.